Below are 22 T cell receptor beta chains sequenced from a single sample in a study of shared clonotypes between healthy human individuals. Method: immunoSEQ multiplex PCR; TCRdb's copy keeps in-frame clones and lacks some. Here the sample spans millions of clones, roughly 95% being singletons. The sequenced material came from naive CD4+ T cells sorted from blood. Documented subset: CD45RA+ positively selected. These receptors all stem from a man aged 18-30 years in good health.

The chain recombines TRBV27 with TRBJ2-1; D remains ambiguous. The V end was cut by 1 base, the J end by 8 bases, with 15 bases between. The CDR3 is made up of 15 amino acids. Germline V gene sequence: CDR1 MNHEY, CDR2 SMNVEV (reference sequence). The CDR3 spells CASSLFAESRHEQFF. CDR3 bases: TGTGCCAGCAGTTTATTCGCGGAATCCAGGCATGAGCAGTTCTTC.

The chain joins TRBV25-1 to TRBJ2-2; D might be TRBD1 or TRBD2, each matching 6 bases. Germline values: CDR1 MGHDK, CDR2 SYGVNS. The CDR3 spans 14 residues. The germline V and J ends were trimmed by 5 bases and 10 bases, with 17 bases remaining between them. The CDR3 protein is CASSTFTGALELFF. CDR3 nucleotides: TGTGCCAGCAGTACATTTACGGGGGCCCTGGAGCTGTTTTTT.

This chain connects TRBV7-9 to TRBJ1-2; the D is unclear. Germline V gene lookup returns CDR1 SEHNR and CDR2 FQNEAQ (reference sequence). The CDR3 length is 13 residues. V lost 5 bases, J lost 9 bases, and 16 bases lay in between. CDR3 DNA: TGTGCCAGCAGCCCCACCTTAGGGCAGAGCTACACCTTC. This encodes CASSPTLGQSYTF.

V usage is TRBV9 and J usage is TRBJ1-2; 8 bases are shared with TRBD1. The V gene's germline CDR1 is SGDLS and CDR2 YYNGEE. Losses at the gene ends were 5 bases for V and 7 bases for J; bases not matched to a gene: 10. CDR3 length: 14 residues. This CDR3 is CASRKTGGTVGYTF. For the CDR3, the DNA is TGTGCCAGCAGAAAAACAGGGGGGACGGTTGGCTACACCTTC.

The CDR3 sequence is CASSYSSSGYSYEQYF. CDR3 nucleotides: TGTGCCAGCAGTTACTCGTCTAGCGGGTACTCCTACGAGCAGTACTTC. The J gene is TRBJ2-7, the V gene TRBV6-5; 8 positions agree with TRBD2. Germline CDR1 is MNHEY and CDR2 is SVGAGI. V was clipped by 0 bases and J by 0 bases; unmatched bases: 4. The CDR3 totals 16 residues.

The chain recombines TRBV5-1 with TRBJ2-1; the match to TRBD1 covers 7 bases. The CDR3 totals 14 residues. The V gene end was trimmed by 4 bases and the J gene end by 4 bases; junction bases not matched to a gene: 5. Germline assignment: CDR1 SGHRS and CDR2 YFSETQ. CDR3 coding DNA: TGCGCCAGCAGCCAAGGACAGGTTTACAATGAGCAGTTCTTC. The encoded protein is CASSQGQVYNEQFF.

The gene calls are TRBV7-9 and TRBJ2-7; no clear D. Germline V gene data show CDR1 as SEHNR and CDR2 as FQNEAQ (reference sequence). V lost 5 bases and J lost 2, with 10 bases in between. The CDR3 has 13 amino acids. In DNA, the CDR3 is TGTGCCAGCAGCCCAGAATTGACCTACGAGCAGTACTTC. Protein: CASSPELTYEQYF.

The genes are TRBV6-5 and TRBJ2-7, with 7 bases lining up with TRBD2. The germline V gene encodes CDR1 MNHEY and CDR2 SVGAGI. This CDR3 is built from 16 residues. Unmatched junction bases numbered 5, after V lost 0 bases and J lost 0 bases. CDR3 coding DNA: TGTGCCAGCAGTTACTCCGCTAGCGGATACTCCTACGAGCAGTACTTC. It yields the protein CASSYSASGYSYEQYF.

Here the CDR3 DNA reads TGTGCCAGCAGCACCGGGACTGGCAAGCAACAAGAGACCCAGTACTTC. Translation: CASSTGTGKQQETQYF. The chain joins TRBV11-3 to TRBJ2-5; TRBD2 might be the D (6 bases). The germline CDR1 and CDR2 sequences are SGHNT and YENEEA. V was shortened by 5 bases and J by 2 bases, with 18 bases between the two germline ends. The CDR3 length is 16 residues.

V usage is TRBV29-1 and J usage is TRBJ1-2; D possibly corresponds to TRBD1 (5 bases). The CDR3 loop spans 13 amino acids. Trimming left V 7 bases short and J 1 base short, with 13 bases between. The V gene's germline CDR1 is SQVTM and CDR2 ANQGSEA. CDR3 region: CSAGGELNYGYTF. CDR3 bases: TGCAGCGCCGGGGGGGAGCTTAACTATGGCTACACCTTC.

J is TRBJ2-7 and V is TRBV29-1, with TRBD2 matching 11 bases. Germline-derived CDR1 and CDR2 are SQVTM and ANQGSEA. V shed 1 base, J shed 4 bases, and the junction held 9 bases outside the gene matches. The CDR3 has 16 residues. The CDR3 is CSVEALIAGGLYEQYF. Here the CDR3 DNA reads TGCAGCGTTGAAGCGCTCATAGCGGGGGGGCTGTACGAGCAGTACTTC.

This sequence joins TRBV7-2 and TRBJ2-5, with a tentative D call TRBD1 (6 bases). This CDR3 comprises 14 residues. Between the trimmed V and J ends, which lost 1 base and 4 bases, there was a span of 10 bases. Germline V gene lookup returns CDR1 SGHTA and CDR2 FQGNSA. The DNA of the CDR3 is TGTGCCAGCAGCTTAGGAGGGGGAATAGAGACCCAGTACTTC. This sequence encodes CASSLGGGIETQYF.

The rearrangement uses TRBV11-3 and TRBJ1-1; no firm D call. There are 13 residues in the CDR3. Between the trimmed V and J ends, which lost 3 bases and 3 bases, there was a span of 8 bases. CDR1 SGHNT and CDR2 YENEEA come from the germline V gene. The CDR3 sequence: CASSFFSDTEAFF. The CDR3 DNA is TGTGCCAGCAGCTTTTTTTCAGACACTGAAGCTTTCTTT.

This chain uses TRBV6-1 with TRBJ1-6; D might be TRBD1 (6 bases). In germline, CDR1 is MNHNS, CDR2 SASEGT. Trimming removed 5 bases from V and 6 bases from J, with 11 bases in between. CDR3 size: 14 residues. CDR3 sequence (DNA): TGTGCCAGCAGTCCGCGACAGGCTAATTCACCCCTCCACTTT. Protein: CASSPRQANSPLHF.

The count of this clone is one. The V gene is TRBV21-1, the J gene TRBJ1-6. TRBV21-1 is described as a pseudogene. The CDR3 loop spans 16 amino acids. The CDR3 DNA reads TGTGCCAGCACCCTAAACGTCGGGGGCGAGAATTCACCCCTCCACTTT. Translating gives CASTLNVGGENSPLHF.

As for this clone: Distinct nucleotide sequences in the sample also encode this CDR3. V usage is TRBV5-1 and J usage is TRBJ2-5; 13 nucleotides align to TRBD2. Trimming removed 0 bases from V and 2 bases from J; junction bases left unmatched: 1. Germline loops: CDR1 SGHRS, CDR2 YFSETQ. CDR3 length: 16 amino acids. This CDR3 is CASSLALAGGQETQYF. The DNA of the CDR3 is TGCGCCAGCAGCTTGGCACTAGCGGGAGGGCAAGAGACCCAGTACTTC.

This sequence joins TRBV2 and TRBJ2-7; D remains ambiguous. Germline assignment: CDR1 SNHLY and CDR2 FYNNEI. This CDR3 spans 14 amino acids. V was pared by 3 bases and J by 2 bases, with 11 bases between. CDR3 sequence reads: CASSDGVLAYEQYF. DNA of the CDR3: TGTGCCAGCAGTGATGGGGTATTAGCCTACGAGCAGTACTTC.

V usage is TRBV12-5 and J usage is TRBJ1-5; no clear D gene. The CDR3 consists of 13 residues. In germline, CDR1 is LGHNT, CDR2 FRNRAP. V lost 6 bases to trimming and J lost 2 bases, with 8 bases between them. The CDR3, as DNA: TGTGCTAGTGGCGGCGGGGGCAATCAGCCCCAGCATTTT. It yields the protein CASGGGGNQPQHF.

The V and J genes are TRBV10-3 and TRBJ2-7; 10 bases line up with TRBD2. V was pared by 7 bases and J by 2 bases, with 5 bases of the junction left unmatched. The germline gives CDR1 ENHRY, CDR2 SYGVKD. This CDR3 has 14 amino acids. The CDR3 region has the DNA TGTGCCATCAAAACTAGCGGGACTACCTACGAGCAGTACTTC. As protein: CAIKTSGTTYEQYF.

The CDR3 is CASSVIQGSSEAFF. DNA for the CDR3: TGTGCCAGCAGCGTGATACAGGGGAGCTCTGAAGCTTTCTTT. The genes are TRBV5-4 and TRBJ1-1; 7 positions match TRBD1. V shed 4 bases, J shed 6 bases, and the junction held 9 bases outside the gene matches. The CDR3 has 14 amino acids. Germline V gene lookup returns CDR1 SGHNT and CDR2 YYREEE (reference sequence).

This chain connects TRBV6-5 to TRBJ1-1; 9 bases map to TRBD1. The ends lost 4 bases at V and 5 bases at J; junction bases unmatched: 8. Per the germline V gene, CDR1 is MNHEY and CDR2 is SVGAGI. The CDR3 spans 15 residues. Here the CDR3 DNA reads TGTGCCAGCAGTTGGGGGACAGGGCATCAGACTGAAGCTTTCTTT. It translates to CASSWGTGHQTEAFF.

The chain employs TRBV5-1 and TRBJ2-6; D unclear. Trimming removed 0 bases from V and 0 bases from J, with 4 bases in between. This CDR3 is 15 amino acids long. Germline-derived CDR1 and CDR2 are SGHRS and YFSETQ. CDR3 sequence (DNA): TGCGCCAGCAGCTTGGAGTACTCTGGGGCCAACGTCCTGACTTTC. Translating it yields CASSLEYSGANVLTF.